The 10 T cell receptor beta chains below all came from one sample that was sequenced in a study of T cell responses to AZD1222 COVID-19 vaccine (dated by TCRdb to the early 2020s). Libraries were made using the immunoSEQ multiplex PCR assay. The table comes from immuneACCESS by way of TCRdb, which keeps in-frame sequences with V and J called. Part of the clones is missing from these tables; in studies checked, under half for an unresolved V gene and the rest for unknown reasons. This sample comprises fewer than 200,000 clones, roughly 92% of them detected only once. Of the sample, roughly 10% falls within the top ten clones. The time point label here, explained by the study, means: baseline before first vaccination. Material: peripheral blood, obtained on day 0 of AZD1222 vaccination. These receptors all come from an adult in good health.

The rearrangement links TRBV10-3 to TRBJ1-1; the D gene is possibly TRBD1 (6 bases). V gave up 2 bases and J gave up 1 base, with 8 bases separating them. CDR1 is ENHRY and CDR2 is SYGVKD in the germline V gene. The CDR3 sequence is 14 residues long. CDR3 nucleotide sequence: TGTGCCATCAGTGAGGGACAGTCGAACACTGAAGCTTTCTTT. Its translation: CAISEGQSNTEAFF.

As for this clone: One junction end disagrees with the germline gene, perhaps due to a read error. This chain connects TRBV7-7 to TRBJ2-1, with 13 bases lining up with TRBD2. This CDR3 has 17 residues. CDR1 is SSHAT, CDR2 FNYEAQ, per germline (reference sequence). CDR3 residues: CASSQLAGGLPYNEQFF. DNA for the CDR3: TGTGCTAGCAGTCAACTAGCGGGGGGGCTTCCCTACAATGAGCAGTTCTTC.

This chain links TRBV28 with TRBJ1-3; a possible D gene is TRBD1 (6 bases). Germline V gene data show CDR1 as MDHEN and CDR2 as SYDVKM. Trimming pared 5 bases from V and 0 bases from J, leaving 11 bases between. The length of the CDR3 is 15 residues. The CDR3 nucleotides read TGTGCCAGCAGTATCACAGGGCTCTCTGGAAACACCATATATTTT. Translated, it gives CASSITGLSGNTIYF.

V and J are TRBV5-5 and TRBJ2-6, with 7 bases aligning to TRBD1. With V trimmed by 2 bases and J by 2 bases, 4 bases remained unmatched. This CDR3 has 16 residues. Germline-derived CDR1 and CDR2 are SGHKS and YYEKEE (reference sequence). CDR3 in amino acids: CASSLRGGTGANVLTF. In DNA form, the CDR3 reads TGTGCCAGCAGCTTACGAGGGGGCACTGGGGCCAACGTCCTGACTTTC. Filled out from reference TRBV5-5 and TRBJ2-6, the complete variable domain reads DAGVTQSPTHLIKTRGQQVTLRCSPISGHKSVSWYQQVLGQGPQFIFQYYEKEERGRGNFPDRFSARQFPNYSSELNVNALLLGDSALYLCASSLRGGTGANVLTFGAGSRLTVL.

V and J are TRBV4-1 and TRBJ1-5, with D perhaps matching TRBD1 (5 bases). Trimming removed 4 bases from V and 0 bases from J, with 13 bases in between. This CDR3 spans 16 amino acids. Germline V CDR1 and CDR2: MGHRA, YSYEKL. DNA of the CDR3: TGCGCCAGCAGCCTCACGTGGGGCTATAGCAATCAGCCCCAGCATTTT. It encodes CASSLTWGYSNQPQHF.

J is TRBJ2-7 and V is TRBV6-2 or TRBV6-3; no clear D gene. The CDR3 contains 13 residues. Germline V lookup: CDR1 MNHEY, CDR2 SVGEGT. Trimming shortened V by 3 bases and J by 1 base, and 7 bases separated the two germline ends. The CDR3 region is CASSYTRSYEQYF. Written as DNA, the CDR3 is TGTGCCAGCAGTTATACAAGGTCCTACGAGCAGTACTTC.

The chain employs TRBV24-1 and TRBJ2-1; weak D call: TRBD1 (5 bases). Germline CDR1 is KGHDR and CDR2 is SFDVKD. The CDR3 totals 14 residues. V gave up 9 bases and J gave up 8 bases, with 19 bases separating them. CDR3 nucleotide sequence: TGTGCCACCTCCTCAGGGCTCCGAAGAGATGAGCAGTTCTTC. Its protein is CATSSGLRRDEQFF.

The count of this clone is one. This chain's CDR3 is CASKGTAGNEKLFF. The CDR3, as DNA: TGTGCCAGCAAGGGGACAGCTGGAAATGAAAAACTGTTTTTT. The chain is built from TRBV2 and TRBJ1-4; 7 bases agree with TRBD1. The CDR3 sequence is 14 residues long. Germline CDR1 is SNHLY and CDR2 is FYNNEI. V trimming: 7 bases; J trimming: 5 bases; junction bases outside the gene matches: 7.

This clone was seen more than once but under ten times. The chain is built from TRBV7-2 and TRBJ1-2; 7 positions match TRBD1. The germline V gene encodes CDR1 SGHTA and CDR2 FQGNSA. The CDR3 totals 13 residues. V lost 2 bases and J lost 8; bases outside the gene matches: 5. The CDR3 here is CASSLSMTGGYTF. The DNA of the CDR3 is TGTGCCAGCAGCTTAAGCATGACAGGGGGCTACACCTTC.

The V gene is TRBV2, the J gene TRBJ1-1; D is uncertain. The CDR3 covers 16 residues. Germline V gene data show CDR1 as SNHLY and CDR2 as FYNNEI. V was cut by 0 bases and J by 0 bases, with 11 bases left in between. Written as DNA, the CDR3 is TGTGCCAGCAGTGAAGCGCTTCCGGATCTGAACACTGAAGCTTTCTTT. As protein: CASSEALPDLNTEAFF.